Each of the 3 T cell receptor beta chains below was sequenced from the same sample in a study of blood T cell repertoires in COVID-19. The data were produced by immunoSEQ multiplex PCR, yet TCRdb's version contains in-frame clones alone and is incomplete. Among about 75,000 clones listed, 70% to 85% were seen once. The sequencing sample was made of peripheral blood. The receptors derive from a woman aged 45-60 years with acute or convalescent COVID-19.

CDR3 loop: CASGSNRGPGANVLTF. DNA for the CDR3: TGTGCTAGTGGTTCTAACAGGGGGCCGGGGGCCAACGTCCTGACTTTC. V is TRBV12-5 and J is TRBJ2-6, with 9 bases aligning to TRBD1. Germline assignment: CDR1 LGHNT and CDR2 FRNRAP. CDR3 length equals 16 residues. The junction had 5 bases not matched to a gene; V was cut back by 4 bases and J by 4 bases.

This clone occurred a few times. This sequence joins TRBV6-6 and TRBJ1-5; TRBD1 agrees at 7 bases. V gave up 1 base and J gave up 4 bases; unmatched junction bases: 7. The CDR3 extends over 16 amino acids. Germline CDR1 reads MNHNY; CDR2 reads SVGAGI (reference sequence). The CDR3 protein is CASSYFDRAANQPQHF. CDR3 nucleotide sequence: TGTGCCAGCAGTTACTTCGACAGGGCGGCAAATCAGCCCCAGCATTTT.

V and J are TRBV7-2 and TRBJ1-6; D gene ambiguous. The CDR3 totals 14 residues. Trimming removed 2 bases at V and 10 bases at J, with 12 bases between. Germline V lookup: CDR1 SGHTA, CDR2 FQGNSA. CDR3 amino acids: CASSLRSGESPLHF. CDR3 nucleotide sequence: TGTGCCAGCAGCTTAAGATCCGGAGAATCACCCCTCCACTTT.